This T cell receptor beta chain was observed in a study of T cell changes during pregnancy in multiple sclerosis (dated by TCRdb to 2018 to 2020). A note on the overall study: The study looked at changes in the T cell repertoire across pregnancy in women with multiple sclerosis.

V lost 5 bases and J lost 7 bases, and the count of bases not matched to a germline gene is 8. The CDR3, cysteine through phenylalanine, is 16 amino acids long. This entry keeps only the CDR3 DNA: 48 bases, framed from base 1. CDR1 and CDR2 were assigned from the germline V gene as SGHAT and FQNNGV. As concerns this clone: This receptor's antigen is unknown. Within one base of it there is no much larger clone, and no base qualities were kept.

Library prep was done by the immunoSEQ multiplex PCR assay. As stored in TCRdb, this immuneACCESS dataset retains in-frame rearrangements with V and J assigned. A fraction of the clones does not appear; measured against another copy, unresolved V genes explain less than half of the discrepancy, and the remainder lacks a known reason. This sample is represented by over 30,000 clones; around 90% of them were singletons. Of the sample, 0.9% to 1.5% is held by the ten largest clones. The receptor's source is a female donor with multiple sclerosis, enrolled in a pregnancy study. This material consisted of CD4+ T cells from peripheral blood mononuclear cells, taken before pregnancy. The sequence links TRBV11-2 to TRBJ2-1; 13 central nucleotides agree with TRBD2. The CDR3 loop reads CASSDLGTSGNNEQFF. The nucleotides are TGTGCCAGCAGCGACCTCGGGACTAGCGGGAATAATGAGCAGTTCTTC.